The 20 T cell receptor beta chains below were found in one sample sequenced in a study of cytomegalovirus exposure and HLA in healthy donors (dated by TCRdb to about 2017). Library preparation used the immunoSEQ multiplex PCR assay. The multiplex PCR relied on a mix of 60 forward primers for TCR Vbeta segments and 13 reverse primers for TCR Jbeta segments. TCRdb retrieved this table from immuneACCESS and kept in-frame rearrangements only. Not all clones are present; in checked studies, unresolved V genes account for under half, and no reason is known for the remainder. The sample table holds approximately 130,000 clones, of which roughly 9% were seen once. Around 5.8% of the sample is held by the ten biggest clonotypes. Specimen: PBMCs. The receptor source for this set is a woman aged 40 to 55 in good health and CMV-seropositive.

This chain joins TRBV27 and TRBJ2-1; D unresolved. The CDR3 spans 13 residues. Germline V CDR1 and CDR2: MNHEY, SMNVEV (reference sequence). V lost 6 bases to trimming and J lost 15 bases, with 21 bases between them. The CDR3 loop reads CASRPLEPPRMFF. CDR3 DNA: TGTGCCAGCAGGCCCCTTGAGCCTCCGCGTATGTTCTTC.

This clone was observed a few times. This chain connects TRBV9 to TRBJ1-3; a possible D gene is TRBD1 (6 bases). There are 16 residues in the CDR3. Trimming removed 0 bases at V and 4 bases at J, with 14 bases between. CDR1 is SGDLS, CDR2 YYNGEE, per germline. The CDR3 DNA reads TGTGCCAGCAGCGTAGGGGGGCCTGCGGGCGGAAACACCATATATTTT. Translation: CASSVGGPAGGNTIYF. Supplemented by reference TRBV9 and TRBJ1-3, the full variable domain reads DSGVTQTPKHLITATGQRVTLRCSPRSGDLSVYWYQQSLDQGLQFLIQYYNGEERAKGNILERFSAQQFPDLHSELNLSSLELGDSALYFCASSVGGPAGGNTIYFGEGSWLTVV.

This clone was seen a handful of times. CDR3 region: CASSYSRGTEAFF. DNA for the CDR3: TGTGCCAGCAGTTACAGCAGGGGTACTGAAGCTTTCTTT. V usage is TRBV6-5 and J usage is TRBJ1-1, with D tentatively TRBD1 (6 bases). Germline V lookup: CDR1 MNHEY, CDR2 SVGAGI. CDR3 length: 13 amino acids. The germline V and J ends were trimmed by 2 bases and 5 bases, with 9 bases remaining between them.

The genes are TRBV19 and TRBJ2-6, with TRBD1 matching 9 bases. CDR1 is LNHDA and CDR2 is SQIVND in the germline V gene (reference sequence). Germline trimming cut 6 bases from V and 1 base from J; bases unmatched to any gene: 7. The CDR3 is 17 amino acids. CDR3 sequence: CASSRDRVLSGANVLTF. CDR3 nucleotides: TGTGCCAGTAGCCGGGACAGGGTTTTATCTGGGGCCAACGTCCTGACTTTC.

This clone appeared a few times. The rearrangement links TRBV7-8 to TRBJ1-2, with TRBD1 identical over 7 bases. V lost 5 bases, J lost 9 bases, and 12 bases stayed unmatched. CDR1 SGHVS and CDR2 FQNEAQ come from the germline V gene. The CDR3 length is 14 residues. Here the CDR3 reads CASSQGLGGLSYTF. The CDR3 nucleotides read TGTGCCAGCAGCCAAGGGCTAGGGGGCTTGAGCTACACCTTC.

This clone was detected a few times. The rearrangement links TRBV27 to TRBJ1-5; D unclear. The CDR3 runs to 15 residues. The V and J ends lost 3 bases and 3 bases respectively, with 12 bases between them. Per germline, CDR1 MNHEY and CDR2 SMNVEV (reference sequence). CDR3 DNA: TGTGCCAGCAGTTTTGAGGGATTTGCCAATCAGCCCCAGCATTTT. Amino acid sequence: CASSFEGFANQPQHF.

In its sample, this clone was seen a few times. The chain is built from TRBV28 and TRBJ2-7, with a tentative D call TRBD2 (6 bases). CDR3 length equals 13 residues. Germline lookup yields CDR1 MDHEN and CDR2 SYDVKM. The germline V and J ends were trimmed by 2 bases and 9 bases, with 14 bases remaining between them. The DNA of the CDR3 is TGTGCCAGCAGTTTAGGCAGCTCCGGGAGGCAGTACTTC. It is translated as CASSLGSSGRQYF.

In its sample, this clone was seen a few times. This sequence joins TRBV6-5 and TRBJ1-2; D might be TRBD1 (5 bases). CDR1 MNHEY and CDR2 SVGAGI come from the germline V gene. The CDR3 runs 12 residues. V was cut by 6 bases and J by 4 bases, with 9 bases left in between. CDR3 residues: CASRGGAYGYTF. CDR3 DNA sequence: TGTGCCAGCAGGGGGGGAGCCTATGGCTACACCTTC.

This clone occurred many times. J is TRBJ2-2 and V is TRBV29-1; TRBD1 matches at 7 bases. Unmatched junction bases numbered 8, after V lost 6 bases and J lost 7 bases. CDR3 size: 13 residues. Germline lookup yields CDR1 SQVTM and CDR2 ANQGSEA. The CDR3 coding sequence is TGCAGCGTGGTAAAGGGGGCGGGCGGGGAGCTGTTTTTT. It is translated as CSVVKGAGGELFF.

This clone was picked up a small number of times. The V and J genes are TRBV7-6 and TRBJ1-6, with D maybe TRBD1 (5 bases). The CDR3 length is 17 residues. Per germline, CDR1 SGHVS and CDR2 FNYEAQ. The V end lost 1 base, the J end lost 1 base, and 11 bases lay between the germline ends. CDR3 nucleotide sequence: TGTGCCAGCAGCTTAGAGGGCAGGGCGTCCTATAATTCACCCCTCCACTTT. It translates to CASSLEGRASYNSPLHF. The full variable domain, completed using reference TRBV7-6 and TRBJ1-6, is GAGVSQSPRYKVTKRGQDVALRCDPISGHVSLYWYRQALGQGPEFLTYFNYEAQQDKSGLPNDRFSAERPEGSISTLTIQRTEQRDSAMYRCASSLEGRASYNSPLHFGNGTRLTVT.

On this clone itself: This CDR3 fails to terminate in the conserved phenylalanine or tryptophan, so it likely reflects a read error. The DNA is left out, because the CDR3 cannot be placed on it with certainty; the CDR3 is given as TCRdb lists it. The chain has TRBV30 and TRBJ1-4. Germline CDR1 GTSNPN, CDR2 SVGIG (reference sequence). The CDR3 is 14 amino acids in total, end residues counted. The CDR3 sequence is CAWSVGQGREKMFL.

This chain connects TRBV4-1 to TRBJ2-5; D gene uncertain. The germline V gene has CDR1 MGHRA and CDR2 YSYEKL. The CDR3 extends over 14 amino acids. The V end lost 1 base, the J end lost 3 bases, and 9 bases lay between the germline ends. The CDR3 nucleotides are TGCGCCAGCAGCCAAGTTGGTCAGGAAGAGACCCAGTACTTC. This sequence encodes CASSQVGQEETQYF.

This clone was seen a few times. The chain couples TRBV28 to TRBJ2-1, with TRBD1 matching over 7 bases. This CDR3 spans 15 amino acids. Germline CDR1 and CDR2: MDHEN and SYDVKM. V was clipped by 0 bases and J by 4 bases; unmatched bases: 3. The CDR3 spells CASSLWGTVYNEQFF. CDR3 coding DNA: TGTGCCAGCAGTTTATGGGGGACAGTTTACAATGAGCAGTTCTTC.

In its sample, this clone was seen a few times. This chain connects TRBV5-1 to TRBJ2-2; 8 bases fit TRBD1. This CDR3 comprises 15 residues. CDR1 is SGHRS and CDR2 is YFSETQ in the germline V gene. V gave up 3 bases and J gave up 5 bases; unmatched junction bases: 6. The DNA for the CDR3 is TGCGCCAGCAGCTCCGGGACAGGCGTTACCGGGGAGCTGTTTTTT. This sequence encodes CASSSGTGVTGELFF.

The rearrangement joins TRBV18 to TRBJ2-3; the D gene is possibly TRBD1 (5 bases). The CDR3 length is 14 residues. V gave up 6 bases and J gave up 2 bases, with 12 bases separating them. Germline V gene data show CDR1 as KGHSH and CDR2 as LQKENI. CDR3 in DNA: TGTGCCAGCTCCCCGAGACAGCTCACAGATACGCAGTATTTT. Amino acids: CASSPRQLTDTQYF.

V gene TRBV5-1 combines with J gene TRBJ2-3; 10 positions match TRBD2. Germline loops: CDR1 SGHRS, CDR2 YFSETQ. Unmatched junction bases numbered 5, after V lost 0 bases and J lost 4 bases. CDR3 length: 16 amino acids. Here the CDR3 DNA reads TGCGCCAGCAGCTTGGAGGGGACTAGCGTTTCAGATACGCAGTATTTT. Protein: CASSLEGTSVSDTQYF.

This clone was counted only a few times. The rearrangement uses TRBV5-8 and TRBJ2-3; 8 bases are a match to TRBD1. The CDR3 sequence is 16 residues long. Germline V gene sequence: CDR1 SGHTS, CDR2 YDEGEE. V gave up 0 bases and J gave up 4 bases; unmatched junction bases: 7. CDR3 nucleotides: TGTGCCAGCAGCTTGGTACATACAGGGGGAGCAGATACGCAGTATTTT. This codes for CASSLVHTGGADTQYF.

The table lists this clone with a few counts. DNA for the CDR3: TGTGCCTGGAGTGGGGGGACAGGGTGGCCTGAAGCTTTCTTT. Protein: CAWSGGTGWPEAFF. The V gene is TRBV30, the J gene TRBJ1-1, with TRBD1 matching over 9 bases. Per the germline V gene, CDR1 is GTSNPN and CDR2 is SVGIG (reference sequence). The CDR3 spans 14 residues. V dropped 1 base and J dropped 6; count of bases not matched to a gene: 6.

The V call is TRBV11-3, the J call TRBJ2-1; 7 positions match TRBD2. Germline loops: CDR1 SGHNT, CDR2 YENEEA. This CDR3 has 15 amino acids. V was clipped by 5 bases and J by 4 bases; unmatched bases: 8. The CDR3 DNA is TGTGCCAGCAGCGCAACCGGGACTATATACAATGAGCAGTTCTTC. Protein sequence: CASSATGTIYNEQFF.

This clone was detected only a few times. The rearrangement joins TRBV30 to TRBJ1-1; D is possibly TRBD1 (5 bases). V lost 1 base and J lost 5, with 17 bases in between. CDR3 length: 15 amino acids. Germline CDR1 is GTSNPN and CDR2 is SVGIG (reference sequence). CDR3 nucleotide sequence: TGTGCCTGGAGTGGGGGCGGGGGAGGGAGGACTGAAGCTTTCTTT. It yields the protein CAWSGGGGGRTEAFF.